The source of this TCR beta chain is a study of CD8+ T cells in alopecia areata (dated by TCRdb to the late 2010s). For the study in its entirety: Treated patients were enrolled in an open-label pilot trial of oral tofacitinib at 5 to 10 mg twice daily for moderate-to-severe alopecia areata. immunoSEQ multiplex PCR using 35 Vbeta forward primers and 13 Jbeta reverse primers was used to amplify TCRbeta CDR3 regions. RNA was extracted with the PAXgene miRNA kit for fixed scalp, the miRNeasy kit for PBMCs, and the RNeasy kit for mouse skin. The SALT score, which quantifies the percentage of affected scalp surface area, was used to measure disease severity in treated patients. In both human patients and the C3H/HeJ mouse model, the study applied high-throughput TCRbeta sequencing to look at T cell clonal expansion in alopecia areata. Clonality in the scalp was compared among normal scalp (n=4), patchy alopecia areata scalp (n=8), and alopecia totalis/universalis scalp (n=8). Biopsies were taken from tofacitinib-treated patients at baseline and again at 4 and 24 weeks into treatment, and several of those patients also had a later scalp biopsy. Patients received tofacitinib for 6 to 18 months and were then followed off drug for 6 months to check for delayed response and recurrence. Human TCRbeta sequencing covered scalp tissue and sorted CD4+ and CD8+ peripheral blood T cells from patchy and totalis/universalis alopecia areata patients and healthy controls.

The CDR3 runs 13 residues from the cysteine to the phenylalanine. Here the CDR3 DNA is all that survives: 39 bases in frame from base 1. V gives up 1 base and J gives up 8 bases, and the segment between their germline ends measures 11 bases. According to the germline V gene (reference sequence), CDR1 reads PRHDT and CDR2 reads FYEKMQ. As concerns this clone: Its specific antigen is unknown. Per-nucleotide qualities are absent, and no much larger clonotype sits a single base away.

The library relied on the immunoSEQ multiplex PCR assay. To provide template for TCR sequencing, every sample had RNA extracted and reverse transcribed into cDNA. SuperScript III was used to make first-strand cDNA, primed with a 2:1 mix of oligo-dT and random hexamers. Amplification bias was assessed with a synthetic immune receptor repertoire, and residual bias was removed computationally. The study's own analysis went as follows. Raw reads were preprocessed to remove errors, and CDR3 was defined by IMGT conventions from the conserved cysteine to phenylalanine. To get clonality, Shannon entropy was normalized by log2 of the number of productive unique TCRs and the result was subtracted from 1. Whether each scalp clone was CD4 or CD8 was inferred by checking scalp TCRbeta sequences against the CD4 and CD8 repertoires from sorted blood. As stored in TCRdb, this immuneACCESS dataset retains in-frame rearrangements with V and J assigned. A fraction of the clones does not appear; measured against another copy, unresolved V genes explain less than half of the discrepancy, and the remainder lacks a known reason. V and J calls and clone size are those listed in that table; D and trimming were worked out from the DNA. The sample table shows over 150,000 clones, and 50% to 65% are seen once. Of the sample, about a tenth is held by the ten largest clones.

Overall study results and their limits: Compared with normal scalp, lesional scalp, particularly in alopecia totalis/universalis, had higher clonality and more expanded CD8+ clones, which suggests antigenic drive. Shared TCR sequences between patients were less evident than in mice, which may be partly attributable to HLA diversity in the patient population. Unlike mouse skin, which is dominated by gammadelta T cells, normal human skin has resident alphabeta T cells that are also sequenced, and this complicates analysis of the scalp TCR repertoire. Many expanded lesional clones persisted in scalp and blood during tofacitinib treatment, which may partly explain relapse after stopping treatment. Because the treated cohort was small and had only one nonresponder, larger studies are needed to examine links between baseline CD8+ expansion and response. Tofacitinib significantly lowered scalp clonality and the number of expanded CD8+ clones among the top 100 scalp clones.

Per the publication, the time point label means: 24 weeks on oral tofacitinib. Per the publication, the treatment or condition label means: oral pan-JAK inhibitor, 5-10 mg twice daily. Peripheral blood and lesional scalp punch biopsies were obtained from patients with alopecia areata. PBMCs were isolated by density centrifugation and stained for CD3, CD4 and CD8, and CD4+ and CD8+ T cells were sorted on a FACSAria. This clonotype was sampled from a human donor with alopecia areata. The material was CD8+ T cells sorted from blood, obtained at week 24, from a patient treated with tofacitinib. This receptor chain uses TRBV13 and TRBJ1-2, with a weak D call of TRBD1 (5 bases match). The nucleotide sequence reads TGTGCCAGCAGCTTAGAAGGGGCGGGCGGCTACACCTTC. This gives the protein CASSLEGAGGYTF.